The next 25 T cell receptor beta chains were all read from a single sample in a study of graft-versus-host responses after intestinal transplantation. The table came from immunoSEQ multiplex PCR; TCRdb's copy has only in-frame clones and leaves some out. The table has roughly 15,000 clones, 30% to 40% seen once; the top ten hold about 1%. Here the sequenced sample was alloreactive CD4+ T cells from a mixed lymphocyte reaction culture, taken before intestinal transplant. Described subset: CFSE-low proliferating T cells sorted from roughly six-day pre-transplant mixed lymphocyte reaction (GvH or HvG direction). These receptors were collected from a human patient who received an intestinal transplant.

A few counts support this clone. The rearrangement links TRBV6-5 to TRBJ2-4; D uncertain. This CDR3 spans 11 amino acids. Deletions cut 6 bases from V and 7 bases from J, with 7 bases between. Germline V lookup: CDR1 MNHEY, CDR2 SVGAGI. CDR3 bases: TGTGCCAGCAGACTATCTAACATTCAGTACTTC. Residues: CASRLSNIQYF.

The chain couples TRBV27 to TRBJ1-2; the match to TRBD1 covers 9 bases. With V trimmed by 3 bases and J by 7 bases, 6 bases remained unmatched. The CDR3 contains 14 residues. Germline CDR1 MNHEY, CDR2 SMNVEV (reference sequence). The CDR3 DNA follows: TGTGCCAGCAGTTTCCTACAGGGGGCGAGTGGCTACACCTTC. It encodes CASSFLQGASGYTF.

This clone was recorded a few times. The chain couples TRBV7-9 to TRBJ1-2, with 7 positions matching TRBD1. With 4 bases clipped from V and 8 bases from J, the junction kept 7 bases outside the gene matches. The CDR3 runs to 13 residues. The V gene's germline CDR1 is SEHNR and CDR2 FQNEAQ (reference sequence). The CDR3 loop is CASSWRDRRGYTF. The CDR3 bases are TGTGCCAGCAGCTGGCGGGACAGAAGGGGCTACACCTTC.

There are a few counts of this clone. The V and J genes are TRBV11-2 and TRBJ1-4, with D tentatively TRBD1 (5 bases). V shed 3 bases and J shed 8 bases, with 10 bases lying between them. Germline loops: CDR1 SGHAT, CDR2 FQNNGV. CDR3 length: 13 residues. In DNA, the CDR3 is TGTGCCAGCAGCTTCATAGGGGTCGAAAAACTGTTTTTT. The encoded protein is CASSFIGVEKLFF.

The V call is TRBV10-3, the J call TRBJ1-4; the D gene is possibly TRBD1 (5 bases). Germline loops: CDR1 ENHRY, CDR2 SYGVKD. The CDR3 is 14 residues long. Trimming shortened V by 6 bases and J by 8 bases, and 16 bases separated the two germline ends. The CDR3 DNA follows: TGTGCCATCAGAGTGGGGCCTCAGTGGGAAAAACTGTTTTTT. This encodes CAIRVGPQWEKLFF.

The V gene is TRBV7-9, the J gene TRBJ2-7; 8 nucleotides align to TRBD2. Germline V lookup: CDR1 SEHNR, CDR2 FQNEAQ (reference sequence). The junction had 2 bases not matched to a gene; V was cut back by 1 base and J by 3 bases. The CDR3 has 14 amino acids. CDR3 nucleotides: TGTGCCAGCAGCTTAGATCTAGCGGGCTACGAGCAGTACTTC. Protein: CASSLDLAGYEQYF.

This clone has a handful of counts. This chain joins TRBV11-2 and TRBJ2-3, with D tentatively TRBD1 (8 bases). This CDR3 contains 15 residues. Trimming left V 5 bases short and J 5 bases short, with 17 bases between. Germline V lookup: CDR1 SGHAT, CDR2 FQNNGV. The CDR3 coding sequence is TGTGCCAGCAGCCCAGGGGGCGGGAGCCTAGATACGCAGTATTTT. Its protein product is CASSPGGGSLDTQYF.

DNA for the CDR3: TGTGCCAGCATCCAGACTAGCGGGTCTTCAAATGAGCAGTTCTTC. Its translation is CASIQTSGSSNEQFF. The chain is built from TRBV2 and TRBJ2-1, with TRBD2 identical over 10 bases. CDR1 is SNHLY, CDR2 FYNNEI, per germline. This CDR3 region has 15 residues. Losses at the gene ends were 7 bases for V and 7 bases for J; bases not matched to a gene: 10.

The table lists this clone with a few counts. The V and J genes are TRBV14 and TRBJ2-7; D is perhaps TRBD2 (5 bases). The V gene lost 4 bases and the J gene lost 2 bases, with 18 bases spanning the gap. The CDR3 length is 16 residues. Looked up from germline, CDR1 is SGHDN and CDR2 is FVKESK. CDR3 protein: CASSPLGRGQTYEQYF. CDR3 sequence (DNA): TGTGCCAGCAGCCCCCTCGGGCGCGGGCAGACCTACGAGCAGTACTTC.

The chain uses TRBV11-2 and TRBJ1-2, with D unresolved. CDR1 is SGHAT and CDR2 is FQNNGV in the germline V gene. Trimming took 6 bases from V and 8 from J, leaving 22 bases between them. This CDR3 is 15 amino acids long. CDR3 amino acids: CASRVYLEGMGGYTF. The CDR3 DNA is TGTGCCAGCAGGGTATACCTGGAGGGTATGGGAGGCTACACCTTC.

This clone occurred a few times. Here the CDR3 DNA reads TGTGCCAGCAGCTTAATTCGGCGGGATACGCAGTATTTT. This codes for CASSLIRRDTQYF. This chain uses TRBV7-2 with TRBJ2-3; D gene uncertain. V was shortened by 2 bases and J by 6 bases, with 9 bases between the two germline ends. CDR1 and CDR2 (germline): SGHTA, FQGNSA. The CDR3 length is 13 residues.

This sequence joins TRBV7-2 and TRBJ2-7; 14 positions match TRBD2. The V gene's germline CDR1 is SGHTA and CDR2 FQGNSA. The CDR3 runs 15 residues. V shed 4 bases and J 6 bases; nucleotides not matched to a gene: 5. The CDR3 reads CASSYSGTSGGEQYF. CDR3 DNA sequence: TGTGCCAGCAGCTATTCCGGGACTAGCGGGGGCGAGCAGTACTTC.

The gene calls are TRBV2 and TRBJ1-6, with D perhaps matching TRBD1 (6 bases). V lost 6 bases and J 5 bases, leaving 11 bases between the germline ends. This CDR3 has 14 amino acids. Germline V lookup: CDR1 SNHLY, CDR2 FYNNEI. CDR3 in DNA: TGTGCCAGCAGCACAGGGAATAATAATTCACCCCTCCACTTT. Translating it yields CASSTGNNNSPLHF. Full variable domain (missing parts from reference TRBV2 and TRBJ1-6): EPEVTQTPSHQVTQMGQEVILRCVPISNHLYFYWYRQILGQKVEFLVSFYNNEISEKSEIFDDQFSVERPDGSNFTLKIRSTKLEDSAMYFCASSTGNNNSPLHFGNGTRLTVT.

This clone was counted between two and nine times. The V and J genes are TRBV9 and TRBJ2-1, with TRBD2 matching over 12 bases. In germline, CDR1 is SGDLS, CDR2 YYNGEE. The CDR3 sequence is 14 residues long. After removal of 2 bases from V and 7 bases from J, the junction contained 1 base not matched to a gene. The DNA for the CDR3 is TGTGCCAGCAGCGTGCTAGCGGGGGGGAATGAGCAGTTCTTC. Encoded protein: CASSVLAGGNEQFF.

Relative to its sample, this clone is medium-sized. The chain employs TRBV7-2 and TRBJ1-6; 9 bases align to TRBD1. The V gene end was trimmed by 5 bases and the J gene end by 9 bases; junction bases not matched to a gene: 8. Germline assignment: CDR1 SGHTA and CDR2 FQGNSA. The CDR3 consists of 15 residues. The CDR3 bases are TGTGCCAGCAGCCTTTGGGGGACAGGGTCTTCACCCCTCCACTTT. It is translated as CASSLWGTGSSPLHF.

This clone turned up a few times. The V and J genes are TRBV28 and TRBJ2-5; D is undetermined. Between the trimmed V and J ends, which lost 6 bases and 3 bases, there was a span of 11 bases. Germline V gives CDR1 MDHEN, CDR2 SYDVKM. This CDR3 comprises 13 residues. The CDR3 reads CASSVDNEETQYF. DNA of the CDR3: TGTGCCAGCAGCGTCGACAACGAAGAGACCCAGTACTTC. The variable domain in full, with the rest retrieved from reference TRBV28 and TRBJ2-5, is DVKVTQSSRYLVKRTGEKVFLECVQDMDHENMFWYRQDPGLGLRLIYFSYDVKMKEKGDIPEGYSVSREKKERFSLILESASTNQTSMYLCASSVDNEETQYFGPGTRLLVL.

The V gene is TRBV7-2, the J gene TRBJ2-7; 11 positions match TRBD2. The V segment lost 5 bases and the J segment 1 base; nucleotides outside the gene matches: 10. CDR1 and CDR2 from the germline V gene are SGHTA and FQGNSA. The CDR3 covers 17 residues. In DNA form, the CDR3 reads TGTGCCAGCAGCGCCCAGGGGCTAGCGGGAGGTTCCTACGAGCAGTACTTC. This translates into CASSAQGLAGGSYEQYF. Full variable domain (outside the CDR3, taken from reference TRBV7-2 and TRBJ2-7): GAGVSQSPSNKVTEKGKDVELRCDPISGHTALYWYRQSLGQGLEFLIYFQGNSAPDKSGLPSDRFSAERTGGSVSTLTIQRTQQEDSAVYLCASSAQGLAGGSYEQYFGPGTRLTVT.

There are a few counts of this clone. This chain joins TRBV15 and TRBJ1-2; 8 nucleotides agree with TRBD1. This CDR3 comprises 14 residues. Trimming took 4 bases from V and 4 from J; bases not matched to a gene: 5. CDR1 and CDR2 (germline): LNHNV, YYDKDF (reference sequence). The CDR3 reads CATSIRTGTYGYTF. In DNA form, the CDR3 reads TGTGCCACCAGCATAAGGACAGGGACCTATGGCTACACCTTC.

V gene TRBV29-1 combines with J gene TRBJ1-1; D perhaps matches TRBD1 (6 bases). CDR1 is SQVTM, CDR2 ANQGSEA, per germline. CDR3 length: 11 residues. The V end was cut by 0 bases, the J end by 12 bases, with 11 bases between. In DNA form, the CDR3 reads TGCAGCGTTGAAGATAGTACAGGGACTTTCTTT. It yields the protein CSVEDSTGTFF.

This clone was seen more than once but under ten times. The chain joins TRBV6-5 to TRBJ1-6; a weak D match, TRBD1 (6 bases). Germline CDR1 is MNHEY and CDR2 is SVGAGI. Trimming stripped 10 bases from V and 9 bases from J, with 19 bases between. The CDR3 totals 14 residues. Here the CDR3 reads CATRTVQGSSPLHF. CDR3 DNA sequence: TGTGCCACCCGGACGGTACAGGGTAGTTCACCCCTCCACTTT.

This clone came up a few times. J is TRBJ2-3 and V is TRBV4-3; 7 bases match TRBD2. The CDR3 runs to 15 residues. V was clipped by 2 bases and J by 3 bases; unmatched bases: 5. Germline V CDR1 and CDR2: LGHNA, YSLEER. For the CDR3, the DNA is TGCGCCAGCAGCCAAACAAGCGGGGAGACAGATACGCAGTATTTT. Translating gives CASSQTSGETDTQYF.

This chain links TRBV9 with TRBJ1-2; 7 bases map to TRBD1. The CDR3 is 17 residues long. Germline lookup yields CDR1 SGDLS and CDR2 YYNGEE. J gave up 4 bases and V 4 bases, and 16 bases lay outside the gene matches. The CDR3 DNA is TGTGCCAGCAGCCCCCGGGGGGGACAGTCTTTCACCTATGGCTACACCTTC. Translation gives CASSPRGGQSFTYGYTF.

The chain is built from TRBV7-7 and TRBJ2-1; 12 positions match TRBD2. Germline-derived CDR1 and CDR2 are SSHAT and FNYEAQ (reference sequence). CDR3 size: 16 residues. V was clipped by 1 base and J by 6 bases; unmatched bases: 4. In DNA, the CDR3 is TGTGCCAGCAGCTTAGATCTAGCGGGGGGGAGCAATGAGCAGTTCTTC. It encodes CASSLDLAGGSNEQFF.

The chain is built from TRBV5-6 and TRBJ2-5; D is uncertain. Trimming took 2 bases from V and 1 from J, leaving 6 bases between them. The CDR3 has 13 residues. Germline V gives CDR1 SGHDT, CDR2 YYEEEE. The DNA of the CDR3 is TGTGCCAGCAGCTTCAGAATCCAAGAGACCCAGTACTTC. Its protein is CASSFRIQETQYF.

This clone was counted only a few times. The chain joins TRBV19 to TRBJ2-1, with D hard to call. Germline V gene sequence: CDR1 LNHDA, CDR2 SQIVND (reference sequence). The CDR3 is 13 residues long. V shed 7 bases and J shed 5 bases, with 12 bases lying between them. CDR3 sequence: CASMSRPDNEQFF. The DNA of the CDR3 is TGTGCCAGTATGTCTAGACCGGACAATGAGCAGTTCTTC.